This T cell receptor beta chain comes out of a study of blood T cell repertoires in COVID-19. Across the study: The cDNA or gDNA used as material had been derived from T cells, B-cell-depleted T cells, or PBMCs.

Sequencing was performed with immunoSEQ multiplex PCR; in TCRdb, only in-frame clones are kept and a portion is missing. The table has about 280,000 clones, about 83% seen once; the top ten hold over 9%. Trimming took 4 bases from V and 9 from J; bases not matched to a gene: 14. This CDR3 spans 17 amino acids. Germline V lookup: CDR1 SGHNT, CDR2 YYREEE (reference sequence). The receptor's source is a woman aged 45-59 years who had recovered from COVID-19. This chain connects TRBV5-4 to TRBJ2-1; TRBD2 aligns across 12 bases. The sample was peripheral blood. The CDR3 reads CASSQITLAGGQGEQFF. CDR3 in DNA: TGTGCCAGCAGCCAAATCACGCTAGCGGGGGGGCAGGGTGAGCAGTTCTTC.